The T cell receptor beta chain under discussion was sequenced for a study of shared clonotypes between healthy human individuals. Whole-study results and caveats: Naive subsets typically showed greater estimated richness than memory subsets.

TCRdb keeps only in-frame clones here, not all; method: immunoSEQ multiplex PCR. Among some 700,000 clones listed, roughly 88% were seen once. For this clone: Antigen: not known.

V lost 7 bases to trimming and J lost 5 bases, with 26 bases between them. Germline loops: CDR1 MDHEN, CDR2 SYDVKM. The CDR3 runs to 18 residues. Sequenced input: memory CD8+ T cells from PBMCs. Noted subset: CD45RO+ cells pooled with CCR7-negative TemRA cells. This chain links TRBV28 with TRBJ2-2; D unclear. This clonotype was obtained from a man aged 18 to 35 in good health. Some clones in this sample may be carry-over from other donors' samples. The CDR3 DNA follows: TGTGCCAGCACCCCCCCCGGGCGTCCCCCCAGAAGGACCGGGGAGCTGTTTTTT. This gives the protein CASTPPGRPPRRTGELFF.